This TCR beta chain was retrieved from a study of cytomegalovirus exposure and HLA in healthy donors. General study results and limits: Roughly 170 TCR beta chains were listed as cytomegalovirus-associated.

Details on this clone: Its antigen is unknown.

PCR amplification relied on 60 Vbeta primers (plus 13 Jbeta primers). Using immunoSEQ multiplex PCR, the repertoire was profiled, and TCRdb retains in-frame clones only, with some absent. The sample consists of 130,000 or so clones, about 80% of them appearing once. Germline CDR1 SGHNT, CDR2 YENEEA. There are 13 residues in the CDR3. The V gene end was trimmed by 4 bases and the J gene end by 5 bases; junction bases not matched to a gene: 0. The sequencing input was PBMCs. The chain is built from TRBV11-3 and TRBJ2-3; 10 positions agree with TRBD2. The sequence was collected from a woman aged 40 to 49 in good health and CMV-seronegative. CDR3 protein: CASSSSGRDTQYF. The CDR3 nucleotides are TGTGCCAGCAGCTCTAGCGGGAGAGATACGCAGTATTTT. Looking up the rest from reference TRBV11-3 and TRBJ2-3 gives the full variable domain: EAGVVQSPRYKIIEKKQPVAFWCNPISGHNTLYWYLQNLGQGPELLIRYENEEAVDDSQLPKDRFSAERLKGVDSTLKIQPAELGDSAVYLCASSSSGRDTQYFGPGTRLTVL.